This TCR beta chain comes out of a study of tumor-infiltrating lymphocytes in primary liver carcinoma. The investigators made TCR beta cDNA from about 500 ng total RNA, using a constant-region primer. It was through three nested multiplex PCR rounds of slightly modified ARM-PCR that TCR beta libraries arose. The two initial PCR rounds, around 11 cycles each, used TRBV1-TRBV30 forward and C-beta reverse primers. TCRdb analysed the multiplex PCR reads with MiXCR anew, one entry per CDR3 protein. Of tens of thousands of distinct CDR3 sequences listed, 70% to 85% are singletons. On this clonotype itself: One end of the junction fails to match germline, which may point to a read error.

The CDR3 has 18 amino acids. Germline V gives CDR1 MNHEY, CDR2 SVGAGI. Without any cell sorting, about 19-32 mg of bulk tissue yielded co-extracted RNA and DNA. The sequenced sample consisted of liver tumor tissue from sampling region 2. Subset in this sample: tumor region T2, inferior pole. The sequence was obtained from a man aged 35 to 55 with primary liver carcinoma and hepatitis B virus infection. The chain uses TRBV6-5 and TRBJ2-6, with 8 bases identical to TRBD1. CDR3 loop: CASSLWTGLKAEANVLTF. The CDR3 region has the DNA TGTGCCAGCAGTCTTTGGACAGGGTTGAAAGCTGAGGCCAACGTCCTTACTTTC.